The rows below give T cell receptor beta chains drawn from one sample of a study of shared clonotypes between healthy human individuals. Method: immunoSEQ multiplex PCR; TCRdb's copy keeps in-frame clones and lacks some. The sample lists 2 million to 3 million clones; approximately 90% were seen once. The specimen was naive CD4+ T cells sorted from blood. The receptors originated from a man in his late teens or twenties in good health. Each CDR3 is given with its conserved first and last residue. D genes are given only for firm matches. Clone size appears in some rows only: once, few, many, or a class for an expanded clone.

j_gene: TRBJ2-3
d_gene: NA
v_gene: TRBV10-2
abundance: NA
CDR3aa: CASSPSGPDTQYF
CDR3nt: TGCGCCAGCAGTCCCTCGGGGCCAGATACGCAGTATTTT

j_gene: TRBJ1-5
d_gene: NA
v_gene: TRBV6-1
abundance: NA
CDR3aa: CASSEAQEPRQPQHF
CDR3nt: TGTGCCAGCAGTGAAGCGCAAGAGCCAAGGCAGCCCCAGCATTTT

j_gene: TRBJ1-1
d_gene: NA
v_gene: TRBV2
abundance: NA
CDR3aa: CASSEAARGEVLNTEAFF
CDR3nt: TGTGCCAGCAGTGAAGCTGCCAGGGGCGAAGTCCTGAACACTGAAGCTTTCTTT

j_gene: TRBJ2-3
d_gene: NA
v_gene: TRBV12-1
abundance: NA
CDR3aa: CASSFRRPRLAGEDTQYF
CDR3nt: TGTGCCAGCAGCTTTCGTAGACCTCGACTAGCGGGGGAAGATACGCAGTATTTT

j_gene: TRBJ2-3
d_gene: NA
v_gene: TRBV18
abundance: NA
CDR3aa: CASSPPMVGTDTQYF
CDR3nt: TGTGCCAGCTCACCGCCGATGGTGGGCACAGATACGCAGTATTTT

j_gene: TRBJ2-1
d_gene: TRBD2
v_gene: TRBV19
abundance: once
CDR3aa: CASSPWTSGLPGNEQFF
CDR3nt: TGTGCCAGTAGTCCGTGGACTAGCGGACTCCCTGGCAATGAGCAGTTCTTC

j_gene: TRBJ1-2
d_gene: NA
v_gene: TRBV18
abundance: NA
CDR3aa: CASSPRGNYGYTF
CDR3nt: TGTGCCAGCTCACCCCGCGGGAACTATGGCTACACCTTC

j_gene: TRBJ2-7
d_gene: NA
v_gene: TRBV10-3
abundance: once
CDR3aa: CAISGGRGVYEQYF
CDR3nt: TGTGCCATCAGTGGTGGCAGGGGGGTCTACGAGCAGTACTTC

j_gene: TRBJ1-2
d_gene: TRBD1
v_gene: TRBV7-2
abundance: NA
CDR3aa: CASSYDRQGVNYGYTF
CDR3nt: TGTGCCAGCAGCTACGACAGACAGGGGGTGAACTATGGCTACACCTTC

j_gene: TRBJ1-4
d_gene: NA
v_gene: TRBV10-1
abundance: NA
CDR3aa: CAGRDPETGVGEKLFF
CDR3nt: TGCGCTGGAAGGGACCCTGAAACGGGGGTAGGAGAAAAACTGTTTTTT

j_gene: TRBJ1-1
d_gene: NA
v_gene: TRBV18
abundance: many
CDR3aa: CASSPPNTEAFF
CDR3nt: TGTGCCAGCTCACCACCGAACACTGAAGCTTTCTTT

j_gene: TRBJ2-7
d_gene: NA
v_gene: TRBV15
abundance: once
CDR3aa: CATSRDYGDEQYF
CDR3nt: TGTGCCACCAGCAGAGATTACGGGGACGAGCAGTACTTC

j_gene: TRBJ2-3
d_gene: NA
v_gene: TRBV5-1
abundance: NA
CDR3aa: CASSSPGTDTQYF
CDR3nt: TGCGCCAGCAGCTCCCCAGGCACAGATACGCAGTATTTT

j_gene: TRBJ2-3
d_gene: NA
v_gene: TRBV19
abundance: NA
CDR3aa: CASSLLTGPTQYF
CDR3nt: TGTGCCAGTAGCCTCCTCACCGGGCCAACGCAGTATTTT

j_gene: TRBJ2-7
d_gene: TRBD2
v_gene: TRBV18
abundance: NA
CDR3aa: CASSLSGSSYEQYF
CDR3nt: TGTGCCAGCTCACTTAGCGGGAGCTCCTACGAGCAGTACTTC

j_gene: TRBJ1-2
d_gene: NA
v_gene: TRBV6-5
abundance: NA
CDR3aa: CASRPDSSRGYTF
CDR3nt: TGTGCCAGCAGACCGGACTCCAGCAGGGGCTACACCTTC

j_gene: TRBJ1-5
d_gene: NA
v_gene: TRBV5-1
abundance: NA
CDR3aa: CASSRDSNQPQHF
CDR3nt: TGCGCCAGCAGCCGCGACAGTAATCAGCCCCAGCATTTT

j_gene: TRBJ1-2
d_gene: NA
v_gene: TRBV9
abundance: NA
CDR3aa: CASSVVPSRDGHNYGYTF
CDR3nt: TGTGCCAGCAGCGTAGTACCCAGCCGGGACGGGCATAACTATGGCTACACCTTC

j_gene: TRBJ2-3
d_gene: NA
v_gene: TRBV10-3
abundance: NA
CDR3aa: CAISEVVTDTQYF
CDR3nt: TGTGCCATCAGTGAGGTAGTGACAGATACGCAGTATTTT

j_gene: TRBJ2-1
d_gene: NA
v_gene: TRBV10-3
abundance: NA
CDR3aa: CAISEGVAAYNEQFF
CDR3nt: TGTGCCATCAGTGAAGGGGTAGCGGCCTACAATGAGCAGTTCTTC

j_gene: TRBJ1-2
d_gene: TRBD1
v_gene: TRBV7-2
abundance: NA
CDR3aa: CASSPGQGRVYGYTF
CDR3nt: TGTGCCAGCAGCCCCGGACAGGGAAGAGTCTATGGCTACACCTTC

j_gene: TRBJ2-7
d_gene: TRBD2
v_gene: TRBV10-3
abundance: NA
CDR3aa: CAISSRAGGEYEQYF
CDR3nt: TGTGCCATCAGTTCTAGGGCGGGAGGTGAATACGAGCAGTACTTC

j_gene: TRBJ2-3
d_gene: TRBD2
v_gene: TRBV11-2
abundance: NA
CDR3aa: CASSLITSGGTSDTQYF
CDR3nt: TGTGCCAGCAGCTTAATAACTAGCGGGGGGACCTCAGATACGCAGTATTTT

j_gene: TRBJ1-5
d_gene: NA
v_gene: TRBV27
abundance: NA
CDR3aa: CASSLNKGVNQPQHF
CDR3nt: TGTGCCAGCAGTTTGAATAAGGGAGTCAATCAGCCCCAGCATTTT

j_gene: TRBJ2-7
d_gene: TRBD1
v_gene: TRBV6-6
abundance: NA
CDR3aa: CASSYGTGGNEQYF
CDR3nt: TGTGCCAGCAGTTACGGGACAGGGGGAAACGAGCAGTACTTC

j_gene: TRBJ1-1
d_gene: NA
v_gene: TRBV19
abundance: NA
CDR3aa: CASDTKGHPDTEAFF
CDR3nt: TGTGCCAGTGATACAAAGGGACATCCGGACACTGAAGCTTTCTTT

j_gene: TRBJ1-5
d_gene: NA
v_gene: TRBV19
abundance: NA
CDR3aa: CASKLGRGIINQPQHF
CDR3nt: TGTGCCAGCAAGCTCGGCCGGGGGATTATCAATCAGCCCCAGCATTTT

j_gene: TRBJ1-3
d_gene: TRBD1
v_gene: TRBV28
abundance: NA
CDR3aa: CASSVGQGRGNTIYF
CDR3nt: TGTGCCAGCAGTGTCGGACAGGGGAGAGGAAACACCATATATTTT

j_gene: TRBJ2-5
d_gene: NA
v_gene: TRBV5-4
abundance: NA
CDR3aa: CASSSDLGQTQYF
CDR3nt: TGTGCCAGCAGCTCTGACTTGGGGCAGACCCAGTACTTC

j_gene: TRBJ2-3
d_gene: TRBD1
v_gene: TRBV11-3
abundance: NA
CDR3aa: CASSFSGTGVYTQYF
CDR3nt: TGTGCCAGCAGCTTCTCCGGGACAGGGGTCTACACGCAGTATTTT

j_gene: TRBJ2-7
d_gene: NA
v_gene: TRBV18
abundance: NA
CDR3aa: CASSPPSGEQYF
CDR3nt: TGTGCCAGCTCACCACCCTCGGGGGAGCAGTACTTC

j_gene: TRBJ1-4
d_gene: NA
v_gene: TRBV4-1
abundance: NA
CDR3aa: CASSQEWGSPEKLFF
CDR3nt: TGCGCCAGCAGCCAAGAATGGGGATCCCCGGAAAAACTGTTTTTT

j_gene: TRBJ2-2
d_gene: NA
v_gene: TRBV6-6
abundance: NA
CDR3aa: CASSYGLLANTGELFF
CDR3nt: TGTGCCAGCAGTTATGGACTCCTCGCGAACACCGGGGAGCTGTTTTTT

j_gene: TRBJ1-1
d_gene: NA
v_gene: TRBV7-2
abundance: once
CDR3aa: CASSFGSLGVGTEAFF
CDR3nt: TGTGCCAGCAGCTTCGGCAGTTTAGGTGTTGGTACTGAAGCTTTCTTT

j_gene: TRBJ2-2
d_gene: NA
v_gene: TRBV18
abundance: NA
CDR3aa: CASSPFSETGELFF
CDR3nt: TGTGCCAGCTCACCATTTTCCGAAACCGGGGAGCTGTTTTTT

j_gene: TRBJ1-2
d_gene: NA
v_gene: TRBV10-3
abundance: few
CDR3aa: CAISETGYGYTF
CDR3nt: TGTGCCATCAGTGAGACAGGCTATGGCTACACCTTC

j_gene: TRBJ2-2
d_gene: NA
v_gene: TRBV7-7
abundance: NA
CDR3aa: CASSDRVNTGELFF
CDR3nt: TGTGCTAGCAGCGACAGAGTGAACACCGGGGAGCTGTTTTTT

j_gene: TRBJ2-1
d_gene: NA
v_gene: TRBV18
abundance: NA
CDR3aa: CASSPGDKSSYNEQFF
CDR3nt: TGTGCCAGCTCACCAGGGGATAAAAGCTCCTACAATGAGCAGTTCTTC

j_gene: TRBJ2-2
d_gene: TRBD1
v_gene: TRBV19
abundance: NA
CDR3aa: CASTLQGTTGELFF
CDR3nt: TGTGCCAGTACTCTACAGGGGACCACCGGGGAGCTGTTTTTT

j_gene: TRBJ2-3
d_gene: TRBD1
v_gene: TRBV9
abundance: NA
CDR3aa: CASRPTGGNTQYF
CDR3nt: TGTGCCAGCAGACCCACAGGGGGGAATACGCAGTATTTT

j_gene: TRBJ2-5
d_gene: TRBD2
v_gene: TRBV18
abundance: NA
CDR3aa: CASSPTTAGGGQETQYF
CDR3nt: TGTGCCAGCTCACCAACCACGGCGGGGGGTGGCCAAGAGACCCAGTACTTC

j_gene: TRBJ2-1
d_gene: TRBD1
v_gene: TRBV4-3
abundance: NA
CDR3aa: CASSDGTGGYNEQFF
CDR3nt: TGCGCCAGCAGCGACGGGACAGGGGGCTACAATGAGCAGTTCTTC

j_gene: TRBJ2-5
d_gene: NA
v_gene: TRBV5-1
abundance: once
CDR3aa: CASGQETQYF
CDR3nt: TGCGCCAGCGGGCAAGAGACCCAGTACTTC

j_gene: TRBJ1-5
d_gene: NA
v_gene: TRBV30
abundance: NA
CDR3aa: CAWSVQIPGVGSGNQPQHF
CDR3nt: TGTGCCTGGAGTGTACAAATCCCCGGGGTAGGGTCTGGCAATCAGCCCCAGCATTTT

j_gene: TRBJ2-7
d_gene: TRBD2
v_gene: TRBV5-1
abundance: NA
CDR3aa: CASSLDGTSDSYEQYF
CDR3nt: TGCGCCAGCAGCTTGGACGGGACTAGCGACTCCTACGAGCAGTACTTC

j_gene: TRBJ2-5
d_gene: NA
v_gene: TRBV30
abundance: once
CDR3aa: CAWSVSLSGTVQWTQYF
CDR3nt: TGTGCCTGGAGTGTAAGTCTCTCCGGGACCGTACAATGGACCCAGTACTTC

j_gene: TRBJ1-5
d_gene: NA
v_gene: TRBV5-6
abundance: few
CDR3aa: CASSLGGINQPQHF
CDR3nt: TGTGCCAGCAGCTTGGGCGGAATCAATCAGCCCCAGCATTTT

j_gene: TRBJ1-6
d_gene: NA
v_gene: TRBV19
abundance: NA
CDR3aa: CASSFLGENSPLHF
CDR3nt: TGTGCCAGTAGTTTCTTAGGGGAAAATTCACCCCTCCACTTT

j_gene: TRBJ1-3
d_gene: NA
v_gene: TRBV9
abundance: NA
CDR3aa: CASSVGSGPFSGNTIYF
CDR3nt: TGTGCCAGCAGCGTAGGATCCGGGCCTTTCTCTGGAAACACCATATATTTT

j_gene: TRBJ1-5
d_gene: NA
v_gene: TRBV30
abundance: NA
CDR3aa: CAWSVRRGDQPQHF
CDR3nt: TGTGCCTGGAGTGTACGACGGGGGGATCAGCCCCAGCATTTT

j_gene: TRBJ2-4
d_gene: TRBD1
v_gene: TRBV19
abundance: NA
CDR3aa: CASSDRDKNIQYF
CDR3nt: TGTGCCAGTAGCGACAGGGACAAAAACATTCAGTACTTC

j_gene: TRBJ2-7
d_gene: NA
v_gene: TRBV6-1
abundance: NA
CDR3aa: CASTPRGGYEQYF
CDR3nt: TGTGCCAGCACCCCGAGGGGGGGCTACGAGCAGTACTTC

j_gene: TRBJ2-4
d_gene: NA
v_gene: TRBV6-6
abundance: NA
CDR3aa: CASRSSGYIQYF
CDR3nt: TGTGCCAGCAGATCCTCAGGGTACATTCAGTACTTC

j_gene: TRBJ2-6
d_gene: NA
v_gene: TRBV5-1
abundance: NA
CDR3aa: CASTTLGGANVLTF
CDR3nt: TGCGCCAGCACCACCCTGGGTGGGGCCAACGTCCTGACTTTC

j_gene: TRBJ1-2
d_gene: NA
v_gene: TRBV6-5
abundance: NA
CDR3aa: CASSSPLKRDGYTF
CDR3nt: TGTGCCAGCAGTTCCCCCTTAAAGAGGGATGGCTACACCTTC